The entry below describes one T cell receptor beta chain. This sample is part of a study of CD8 T cells in Susac syndrome. Random hexamers were used to reverse transcribe an amount of about 0.45 to 1 ug RNA. TCRdb reprocessed the immunoSEQ multiplex PCR reads via MiXCR and lists one record per CDR3 protein. The sample lists about 83,000 distinct CDR3 sequences, around 96% occurring once. The germline V gene encodes CDR1 LNHNV and CDR2 YYDKDF (reference sequence). The CDR3 is made up of 14 amino acids. The V and J ends lost 1 base and 4 bases respectively, with 10 bases between them. The sequencing input was CD8+ T cells from PBMCs. The TCR comes from a human donor with Susac syndrome. The chain links TRBV15 to TRBJ2-5; a weak D match, TRBD1 (7 bases). The CDR3 protein is CATSRVQGGETQYF. The DNA of the CDR3 is TGTGCCACCAGCAGAGTTCAGGGGGGAGAGACCCAGTACTTC.